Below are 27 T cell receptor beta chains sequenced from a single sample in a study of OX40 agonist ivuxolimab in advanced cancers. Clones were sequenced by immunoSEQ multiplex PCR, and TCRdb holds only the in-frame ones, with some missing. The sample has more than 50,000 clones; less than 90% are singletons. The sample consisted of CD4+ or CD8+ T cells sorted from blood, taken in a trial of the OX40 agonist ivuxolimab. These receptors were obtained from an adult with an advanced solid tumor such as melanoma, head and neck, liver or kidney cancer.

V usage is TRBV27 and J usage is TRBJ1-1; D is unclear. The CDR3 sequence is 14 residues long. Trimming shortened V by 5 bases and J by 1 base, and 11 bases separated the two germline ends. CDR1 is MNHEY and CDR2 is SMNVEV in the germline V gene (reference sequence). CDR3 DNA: TGTGCCAGCAGTCCACGGAACACGAACACTGAAGCTTTCTTT. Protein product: CASSPRNTNTEAFF.

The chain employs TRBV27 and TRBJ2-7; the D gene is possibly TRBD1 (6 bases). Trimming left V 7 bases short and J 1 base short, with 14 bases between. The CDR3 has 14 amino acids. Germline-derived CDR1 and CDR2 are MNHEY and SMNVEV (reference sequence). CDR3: CASKLNRVSYEQYF. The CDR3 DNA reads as TGTGCCAGCAAACTCAACAGGGTTTCCTACGAGCAGTACTTC.

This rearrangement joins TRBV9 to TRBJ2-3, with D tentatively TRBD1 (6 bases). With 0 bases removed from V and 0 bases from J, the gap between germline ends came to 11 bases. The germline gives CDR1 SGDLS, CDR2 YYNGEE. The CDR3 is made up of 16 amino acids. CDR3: CASSVGGGYSTDTQYF. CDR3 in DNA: TGTGCCAGCAGCGTAGGAGGGGGATATAGCACAGATACGCAGTATTTT.

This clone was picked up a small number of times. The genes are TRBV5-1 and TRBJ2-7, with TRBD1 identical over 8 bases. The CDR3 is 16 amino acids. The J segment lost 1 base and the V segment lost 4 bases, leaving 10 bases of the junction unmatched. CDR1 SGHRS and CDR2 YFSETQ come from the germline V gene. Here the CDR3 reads CASSEDRDRSSYEQYF. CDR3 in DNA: TGCGCCAGCAGCGAAGACCGGGACAGGAGTTCCTACGAGCAGTACTTC.

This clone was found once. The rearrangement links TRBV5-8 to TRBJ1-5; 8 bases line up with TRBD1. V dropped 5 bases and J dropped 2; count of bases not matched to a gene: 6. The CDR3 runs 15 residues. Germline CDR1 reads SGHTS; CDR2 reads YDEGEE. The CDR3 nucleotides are TGTGCCAGCAGTACGGACAGGGCGCGCAATCAGCCCCAGCATTTT. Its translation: CASSTDRARNQPQHF. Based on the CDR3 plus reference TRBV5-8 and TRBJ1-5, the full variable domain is EAGVTQSPTHLIKTRGQQATLRCSPISGHTSVYWYQQALGLGLQFLLWYDEGEERNRGNFPPRFSGRQFPNYSSELNVNALELEDSALYLCASSTDRARNQPQHFGDGTRLSIL.

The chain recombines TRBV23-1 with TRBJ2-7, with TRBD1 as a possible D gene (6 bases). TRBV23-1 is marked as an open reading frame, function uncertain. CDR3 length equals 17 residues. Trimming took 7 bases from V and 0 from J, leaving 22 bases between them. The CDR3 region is CASTPTRTVQISYEQYF. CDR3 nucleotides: TGCGCCAGCACCCCAACTAGGACAGTTCAGATCTCCTACGAGCAGTACTTC.

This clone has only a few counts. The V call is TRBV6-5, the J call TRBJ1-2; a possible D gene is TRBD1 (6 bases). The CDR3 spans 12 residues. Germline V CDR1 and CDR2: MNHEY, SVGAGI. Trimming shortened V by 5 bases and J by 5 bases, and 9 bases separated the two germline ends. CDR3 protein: CASSDRIYGYTF. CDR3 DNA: TGTGCCAGCAGTGACAGGATTTATGGCTACACCTTC.

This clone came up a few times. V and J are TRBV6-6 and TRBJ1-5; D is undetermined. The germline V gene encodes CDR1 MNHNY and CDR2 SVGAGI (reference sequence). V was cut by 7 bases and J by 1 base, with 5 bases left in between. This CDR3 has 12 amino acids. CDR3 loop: CASKDSNQPQHF. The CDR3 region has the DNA TGTGCCAGCAAAGACAGCAATCAGCCCCAGCATTTT.

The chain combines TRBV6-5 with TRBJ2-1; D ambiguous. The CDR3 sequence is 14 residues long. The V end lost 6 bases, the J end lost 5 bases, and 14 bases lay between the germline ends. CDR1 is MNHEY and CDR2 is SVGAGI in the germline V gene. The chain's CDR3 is CASRRSYSNNEQFF. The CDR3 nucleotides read TGTGCCAGCAGACGATCCTACAGCAACAATGAGCAGTTCTTC.

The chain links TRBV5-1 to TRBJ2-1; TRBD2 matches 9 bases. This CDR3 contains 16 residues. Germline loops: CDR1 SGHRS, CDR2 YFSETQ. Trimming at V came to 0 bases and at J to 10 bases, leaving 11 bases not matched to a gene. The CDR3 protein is CASSLDGGRAVGEQFF. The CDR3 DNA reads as TGCGCCAGCAGCTTGGATGGCGGGAGGGCAGTGGGCGAGCAGTTCTTC.

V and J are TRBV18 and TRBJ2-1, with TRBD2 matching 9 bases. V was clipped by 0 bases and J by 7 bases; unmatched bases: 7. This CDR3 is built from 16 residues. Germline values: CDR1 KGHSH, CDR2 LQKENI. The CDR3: CASSPPVSGRVNEQFF. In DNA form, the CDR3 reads TGTGCCAGCTCACCACCGGTTAGCGGGAGAGTAAATGAGCAGTTCTTC.

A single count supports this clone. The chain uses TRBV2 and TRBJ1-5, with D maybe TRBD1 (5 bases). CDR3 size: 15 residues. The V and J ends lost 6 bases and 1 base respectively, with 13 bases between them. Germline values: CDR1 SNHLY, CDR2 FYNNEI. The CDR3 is CASRMGRQSNQPQHF. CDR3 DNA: TGTGCCAGCAGGATGGGGCGACAGAGCAATCAGCCCCAGCATTTT.

This chain's CDR3 is CASTRASYNEQFF. CDR3 coding DNA: TGTGCCAGCACCAGGGCCTCCTACAATGAGCAGTTCTTC. The chain carries TRBV28 and TRBJ2-1; tentative D call: TRBD1 (5 bases). The germline CDR1 and CDR2 sequences are MDHEN and SYDVKM. CDR3 length: 13 residues. V shed 7 bases and J shed 0 bases, with 7 bases lying between them. The whole variable domain, filled in from reference TRBV28 and TRBJ2-1, reads DVKVTQSSRYLVKRTGEKVFLECVQDMDHENMFWYRQDPGLGLRLIYFSYDVKMKEKGDIPEGYSVSREKKERFSLILESASTNQTSMYLCASTRASYNEQFFGPGTRLTVL.

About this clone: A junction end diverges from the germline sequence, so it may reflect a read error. The CDR3 here is CASSQGQALEHRGAVF. Written as DNA, the CDR3 is TGTGCCAGCAGCCAAGGGCAGGCCCTAGAACACCGGGGAGCTGTTTTT. This chain joins TRBV14 and TRBJ2-2; weak D call: TRBD2 (5 bases). This CDR3 spans 16 amino acids. Germline V gene sequence: CDR1 SGHDN, CDR2 FVKESK.

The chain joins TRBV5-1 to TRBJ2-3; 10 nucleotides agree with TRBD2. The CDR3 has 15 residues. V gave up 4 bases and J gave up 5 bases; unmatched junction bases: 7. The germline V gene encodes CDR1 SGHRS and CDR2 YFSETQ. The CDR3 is CASSTGVAGGDTQYF. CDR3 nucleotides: TGCGCCAGCAGCACCGGGGTAGCGGGAGGAGATACGCAGTATTTT.

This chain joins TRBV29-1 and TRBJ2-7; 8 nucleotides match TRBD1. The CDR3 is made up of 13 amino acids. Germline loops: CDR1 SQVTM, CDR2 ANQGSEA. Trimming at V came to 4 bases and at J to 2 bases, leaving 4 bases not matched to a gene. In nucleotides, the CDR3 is TGCAGCGTTGGCCAGGGGGCGACCTACGAGCAGTACTTC. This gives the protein CSVGQGATYEQYF.

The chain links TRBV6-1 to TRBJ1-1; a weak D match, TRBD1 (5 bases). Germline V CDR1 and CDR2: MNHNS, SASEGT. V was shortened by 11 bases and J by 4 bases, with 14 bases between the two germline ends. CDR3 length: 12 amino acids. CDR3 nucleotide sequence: TGTGCCGCACGGCACGGGGGCACTGAAGCTTTCTTT. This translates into CAARHGGTEAFF.

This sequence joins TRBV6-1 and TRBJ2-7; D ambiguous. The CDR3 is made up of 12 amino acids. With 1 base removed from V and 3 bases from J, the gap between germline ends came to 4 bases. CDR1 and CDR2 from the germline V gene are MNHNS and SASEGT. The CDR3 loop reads CASSEGGYEQYF. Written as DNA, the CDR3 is TGTGCCAGCAGTGAAGGGGGCTACGAGCAGTACTTC.

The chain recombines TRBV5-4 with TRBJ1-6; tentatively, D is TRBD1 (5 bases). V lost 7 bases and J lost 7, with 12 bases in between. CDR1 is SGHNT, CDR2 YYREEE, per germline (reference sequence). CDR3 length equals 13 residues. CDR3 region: CASRDGRNSPLHF. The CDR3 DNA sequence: TGTGCCAGCCGGGACGGAAGGAATTCACCCCTCCACTTT.

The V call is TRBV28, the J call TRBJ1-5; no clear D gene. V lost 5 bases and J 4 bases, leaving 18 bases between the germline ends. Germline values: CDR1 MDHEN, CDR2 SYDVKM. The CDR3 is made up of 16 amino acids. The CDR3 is CASSTPDGGPNQPQHF. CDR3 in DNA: TGTGCCAGCAGTACACCGGACGGAGGACCTAATCAGCCCCAGCATTTT.

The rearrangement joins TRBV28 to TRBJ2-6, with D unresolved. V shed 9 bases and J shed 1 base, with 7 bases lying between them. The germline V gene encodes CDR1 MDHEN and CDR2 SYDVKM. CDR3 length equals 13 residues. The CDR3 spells CASLESGANVLTF. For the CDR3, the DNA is TGTGCCAGTCTCGAGTCTGGGGCCAACGTCCTGACTTTC.

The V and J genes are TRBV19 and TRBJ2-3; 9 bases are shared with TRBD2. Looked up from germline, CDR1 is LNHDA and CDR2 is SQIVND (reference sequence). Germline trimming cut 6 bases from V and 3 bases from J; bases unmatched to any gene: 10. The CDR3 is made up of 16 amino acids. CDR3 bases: TGTGCCAGTAGAGATAGCGGGAGCTTCGGGACAGATACGCAGTATTTT. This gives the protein CASRDSGSFGTDTQYF.

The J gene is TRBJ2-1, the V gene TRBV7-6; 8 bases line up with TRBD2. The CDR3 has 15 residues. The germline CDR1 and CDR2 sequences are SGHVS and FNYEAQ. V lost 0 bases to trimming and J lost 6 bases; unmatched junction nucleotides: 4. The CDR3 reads CASSLASGGRNEQFF. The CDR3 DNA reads TGTGCCAGCAGCTTAGCATCGGGGGGGCGCAATGAGCAGTTCTTC.

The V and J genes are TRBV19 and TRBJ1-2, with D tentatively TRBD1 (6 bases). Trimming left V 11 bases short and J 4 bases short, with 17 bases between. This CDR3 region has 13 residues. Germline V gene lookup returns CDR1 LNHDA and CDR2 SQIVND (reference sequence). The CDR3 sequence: CAAEPGAGYGYTF. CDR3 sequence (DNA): TGTGCCGCCGAGCCGGGGGCTGGCTATGGCTACACCTTC.

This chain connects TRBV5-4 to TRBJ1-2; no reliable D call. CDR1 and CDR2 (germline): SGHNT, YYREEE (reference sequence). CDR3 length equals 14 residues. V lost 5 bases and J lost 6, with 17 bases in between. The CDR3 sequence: CASSPWFGSDGYTF. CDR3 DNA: TGTGCCAGCAGTCCCTGGTTCGGGAGCGATGGCTACACCTTC.

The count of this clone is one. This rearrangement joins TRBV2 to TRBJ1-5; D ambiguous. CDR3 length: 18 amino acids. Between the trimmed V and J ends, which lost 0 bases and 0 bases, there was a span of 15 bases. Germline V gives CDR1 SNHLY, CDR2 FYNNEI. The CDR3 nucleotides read TGTGCCAGCAGTGAAGCACGCTTCGGAACCCATAGCAATCAGCCCCAGCATTTT. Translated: CASSEARFGTHSNQPQHF.

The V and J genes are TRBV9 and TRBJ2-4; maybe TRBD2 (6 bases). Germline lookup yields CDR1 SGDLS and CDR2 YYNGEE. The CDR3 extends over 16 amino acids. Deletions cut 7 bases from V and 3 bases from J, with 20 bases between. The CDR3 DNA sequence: TGTGCCAGCGGCAAAGCGGGTATCTCCGGCAAAAACATTCAGTACTTC. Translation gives CASGKAGISGKNIQYF.